The present TCR beta chain was sequenced within a study of T cell changes during pregnancy in multiple sclerosis. This table comes from immunoSEQ multiplex PCR, and its TCRdb copy is limited to in-frame clones, with some not included. The data contain 60,000 or so clones, almost 95% of them singletons. This CDR3 is built from 17 residues. Germline CDR1 and CDR2: SGHVS and FQNEAQ. Trimming removed 2 bases at V and 0 bases at J, with 14 bases between. This chain uses TRBV7-8 with TRBJ2-4; D is perhaps TRBD1 (5 bases). This clonotype was obtained from a female donor with multiple sclerosis, enrolled in a pregnancy study. Material: peripheral blood, obtained in the first trimester of pregnancy. In nucleotides, the CDR3 is TGTGCCAGCAGCTTAAGGTCTGCAGGGCTAGCCAAAAACATTCAGTACTTC. Its protein is CASSLRSAGLAKNIQYF.